This T cell receptor (beta chain) comes out of a study of blood T cell repertoires in COVID-19. Overall study: Sites in the United States, Italy and Spain provided acute and convalescent COVID-19 samples.

Original processing notes: Nucleated cell counts were estimated from reference gene primer amplification. Assay: immunoSEQ multiplex PCR; the TCRdb copy retains only in-frame clones and omits some. V, J and clone size derive from that table, while D and trimming were established from the DNA sequence. Altogether roughly 180,000 clones are present, 80% to 90% being singletons, with the ten largest covering less than 25%. The CDR3 is 16 residues long. From germline, CDR1 is SEHNR and CDR2 FQNEAQ (reference sequence). With 5 bases removed from V and 8 bases from J, the gap between germline ends came to 21 bases.

This clonotype was obtained from a man in his 70s with active or convalescent COVID-19. Specimen: peripheral blood. The chain is built from TRBV7-9 and TRBJ1-4; D ambiguous. CDR3 in amino acids: CASSPTDGRRTEKLFF. DNA for the CDR3: TGTGCCAGCAGCCCGACCGACGGGAGGCGTACAGAAAAACTGTTTTTT. The variable domain in full, completed from reference TRBV7-9 and TRBJ1-4, reads DTGVSQNPRHKITKRGQNVTFRCDPISEHNRLYWYRQTLGQGPEFLTYFQNEAQLEKSRLLSDRFSAERPKGSFSTLEIQRTEQGDSAMYLCASSPTDGRRTEKLFFGSGTQLSVL.